The TCR beta chain described here comes from a study of T cell responses to AZD1222 COVID-19 vaccine. Study-level information: Second-dose schedules of about 4 or about 12 weeks were combined.

On this clone: Antigen: not known.

CDR1 is MNHEY, CDR2 SVGAGI, per germline. The CDR3 is 13 residues long. V shed 5 bases and J shed 4 bases, with 11 bases lying between them. Clones were read by immunoSEQ multiplex PCR, and TCRdb kept only the in-frame ones, dropping some. The table has about 72,000 clones, around 90% seen once. Study-level results: Among spike-specific TCRs, nearly half reportedly target unmutated variant regions. Two AZD1222 administrations were followed by greater Spike-specific TCR breadth and depth. Repertoires were obtained only post-peak T cell response.

The clonotype originates from an adult in good health. Sequenced material: peripheral blood, taken on day 0 of AZD1222 vaccination. V and J are TRBV6-5 and TRBJ1-2, with no clear D. The CDR3, as DNA: TGTGCCAGCAGTCCCGAAGGGATCTATGGCTACACCTTC. It specifies CASSPEGIYGYTF.